These 6 T cell receptor beta chains were sequenced from one sample in a study of beta chain features in type 1 diabetes. Expressed TCRB transcripts were sequenced because the isolated RNA had all been reverse transcribed beforehand. Libraries were prepared by immunoSEQ multiplex PCR; TCRdb keeps only in-frame clonotypes and omits some of them. The top ten hold less than 0.02% of the sample, which has around 300,000 clones, 15% seen once. The antigens for these receptors are not known. Regarding the study as a whole: TCRB CDR3s from Type 1 diabetes patients were moderately but significantly shorter in all four CD4+ subsets.

Material for sequencing was naive CD4+ T cells from blood. The receptors come from a young man with type 1 diabetes.

This chain links TRBV5-1 with TRBJ2-7, with D possibly TRBD1 on 6 matching bases. Germline V gene lookup returns CDR1 SGHRS and CDR2 YFSETQ. This CDR3 is built from 14 residues. Deletions cut 1 base from V and 3 bases from J, with 11 bases between. The CDR3 region has the DNA TGCGCCAGCAGCTTGACAGGGACCCACTACGAGCAGTACTTC. This gives the protein CASSLTGTHYEQYF. Drawing the rest from reference TRBV5-1 and TRBJ2-7, the complete variable domain is KAGVTQTPRYLIKTRGQQVTLSCSPISGHRSVSWYQQTPGQGLQFLFEYFSETQRNKGNFPGRFSGRQFSNSRSEMNVSTLELGDSALYLCASSLTGTHYEQYFGPGTRLTVT.

The genes are TRBV30 and TRBJ2-2; 7 bases match TRBD1. Trimming removed 3 bases from V and 6 bases from J; junction bases left unmatched: 7. Germline V lookup: CDR1 GTSNPN, CDR2 SVGIG (reference sequence). The CDR3 has 14 amino acids. The CDR3 reads CAWSIHRGSGELFF. The CDR3 DNA follows: TGTGCCTGGAGCATTCACAGGGGATCCGGGGAGCTGTTTTTT. Full variable domain (outside the CDR3, taken from reference TRBV30 and TRBJ2-2): SQTIHQWPATLVQPVGSPLSLECTVEGTSNPNLYWYRQAAGRGLQLLFYSVGIGQISSEVPQNLSASRPQDRQFILSSKKLLLSDSGFYLCAWSIHRGSGELFFGEGSRLTVL.

This clone came up a few times. The chain couples TRBV14 to TRBJ1-6, with D possibly TRBD1 on 5 matching bases. V was cut by 6 bases and J by 0 bases, with 18 bases left in between. There are 18 residues in the CDR3. The germline V gene has CDR1 SGHDN and CDR2 FVKESK. CDR3 sequence reads: CASRRDSRGGSYNSPLHF. CDR3 DNA: TGTGCCAGCAGGAGGGACTCCCGAGGTGGCTCCTATAATTCACCCCTCCACTTT.

V is TRBV11-2 and J is TRBJ2-3; the match to TRBD1 covers 10 bases. Germline V lookup: CDR1 SGHAT, CDR2 FQNNGV. J was trimmed by 4 bases and V by 1 base; bases with no gene match: 5. This CDR3 spans 16 amino acids. CDR3 coding DNA: TGTGCCAGCAGCTTAGTTGGACAGGGGGGTGCAGATACGCAGTATTTT. Translating it yields CASSLVGQGGADTQYF.

The chain links TRBV6-1 to TRBJ1-2; 7 bases agree with TRBD1. V lost 4 bases to trimming and J lost 2 bases; unmatched junction nucleotides: 7. This CDR3 has 15 amino acids. CDR1 is MNHNS, CDR2 SASEGT, per germline. The CDR3 reads CASSVRGQVNYGYTF. The CDR3 nucleotides read TGTGCCAGCAGTGTTCGTGGACAGGTGAACTATGGCTACACCTTC.

The table lists this clone with a few counts. The chain uses TRBV7-8 and TRBJ1-2; possible D gene TRBD1, 6 bases. The CDR3 sequence is 15 residues long. CDR1 and CDR2 from the germline V gene are SGHVS and FQNEAQ. V was clipped by 5 bases and J by 2 bases, with 15 bases between them. CDR3 DNA: TGTGCCAGCAGCGGGCGGGGGGCCTTAAACTATGGCTACACCTTC. This encodes CASSGRGALNYGYTF.